This T cell receptor beta chain was observed in a study of cytomegalovirus exposure and HLA in healthy donors. Study outcomes and limitations: TCR beta V- and J-gene trimming, according to a later analysis, was linked to a missense DCLRE1C variant. Certain sequence variants were highly shared and formed a cluster, and this cluster was likely a sequencing artifact.

This clone was counted between two and nine times. No antigen is known for it. Primers included in the PCR were 60 Vbeta and 13 Jbeta primers. Some clones are missing from TCRdb's copy, which holds only in-frame ones; the method was immunoSEQ multiplex PCR. The sample includes 100,000 to 150,000 clones, approximately 78% of them seen just once. The CDR3 length is 16 residues. Germline loops: CDR1 LNHNV, CDR2 YYDKDF (reference sequence). Trimming cost V 1 base and J 0 bases; bases outside gene matches: 2. Samples came from healthy bone marrow donors. The specimen sequenced was PBMCs. The receptor was derived from a woman in her thirties or forties in good health and CMV-seronegative. This chain joins TRBV15 and TRBJ2-7; TRBD2 matches 11 bases. CDR3 in DNA: TGTGCCACCAGCAGAGCCGGGACTAGCGGCTCCTACGAGCAGTACTTC. Translating gives CATSRAGTSGSYEQYF.